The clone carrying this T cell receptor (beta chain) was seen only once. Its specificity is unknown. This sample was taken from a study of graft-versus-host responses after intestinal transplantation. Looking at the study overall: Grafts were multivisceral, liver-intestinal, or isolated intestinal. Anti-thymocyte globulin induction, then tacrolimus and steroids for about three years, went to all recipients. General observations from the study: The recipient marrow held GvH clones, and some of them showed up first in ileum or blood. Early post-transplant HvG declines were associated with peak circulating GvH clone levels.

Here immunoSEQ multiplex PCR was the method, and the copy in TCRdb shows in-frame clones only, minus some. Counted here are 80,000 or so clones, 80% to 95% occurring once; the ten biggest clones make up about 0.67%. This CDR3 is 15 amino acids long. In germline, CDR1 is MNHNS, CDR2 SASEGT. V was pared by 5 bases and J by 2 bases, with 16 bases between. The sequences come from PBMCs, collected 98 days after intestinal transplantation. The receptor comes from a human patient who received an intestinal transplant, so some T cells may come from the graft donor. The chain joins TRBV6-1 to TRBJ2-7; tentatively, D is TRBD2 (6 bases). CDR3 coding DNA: TGTGCCAGCAGTTTCACGACTAGTCAGACCTACGAGCAGTACTTC. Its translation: CASSFTTSQTYEQYF.